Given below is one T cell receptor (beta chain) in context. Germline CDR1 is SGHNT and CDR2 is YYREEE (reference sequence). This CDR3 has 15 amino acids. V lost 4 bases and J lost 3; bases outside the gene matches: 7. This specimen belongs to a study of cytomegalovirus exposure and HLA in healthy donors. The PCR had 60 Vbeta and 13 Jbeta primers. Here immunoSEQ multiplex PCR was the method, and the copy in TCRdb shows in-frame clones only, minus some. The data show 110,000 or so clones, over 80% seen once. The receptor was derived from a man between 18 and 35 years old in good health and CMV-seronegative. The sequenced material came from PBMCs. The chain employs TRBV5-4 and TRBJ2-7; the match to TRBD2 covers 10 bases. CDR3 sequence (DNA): TGTGCCAGCAGCCTGGCAGGGACTAGCGTCTACGAGCAGTACTTC. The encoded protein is CASSLAGTSVYEQYF.